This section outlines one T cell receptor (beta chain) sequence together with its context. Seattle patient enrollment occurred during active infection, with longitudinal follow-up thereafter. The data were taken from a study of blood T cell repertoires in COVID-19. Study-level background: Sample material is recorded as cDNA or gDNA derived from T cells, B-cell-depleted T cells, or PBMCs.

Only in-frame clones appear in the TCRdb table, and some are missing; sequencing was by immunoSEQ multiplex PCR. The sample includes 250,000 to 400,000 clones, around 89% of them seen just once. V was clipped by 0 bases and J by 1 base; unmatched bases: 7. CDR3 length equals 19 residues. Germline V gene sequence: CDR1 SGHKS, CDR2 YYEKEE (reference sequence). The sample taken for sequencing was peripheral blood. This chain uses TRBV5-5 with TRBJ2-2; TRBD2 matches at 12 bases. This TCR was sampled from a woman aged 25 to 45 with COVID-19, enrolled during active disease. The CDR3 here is CASSLVASGGVLNTGELFF. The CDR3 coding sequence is TGTGCCAGCAGCTTGGTGGCTAGCGGGGGGGTACTGAACACCGGGGAGCTGTTTTTT.